The 11 T cell receptor beta chains in this list originate from one sample, sequenced in a study of control samples from healthy donors and cancer patients. Produced via immunoSEQ multiplex PCR; TCRdb's table is partial and in-frame only. The sample consists of around 30,000 clones, roughly 90% of them appearing once. Sequenced material: PBMCs. The origin of the receptors is a man aged 50 to 59 with lung cancer.

Note on this clone: This sample includes further DNA sequences coding for the same CDR3. The J gene is TRBJ2-1, the V gene TRBV19; 10 nucleotides align to TRBD2. Losses at the gene ends were 5 bases for V and 9 bases for J; bases not matched to a gene: 7. CDR3 size: 14 residues. Per the germline V gene, CDR1 is LNHDA and CDR2 is SQIVND (reference sequence). The CDR3 region has the DNA TGTGCCAGTAGTCCCAGCGGGGGGGCCGGTGAGCAGTTCTTC. This codes for CASSPSGGAGEQFF. The complete variable domain, with remaining parts taken from reference TRBV19 and TRBJ2-1, reads DGGITQSPKYLFRKEGQNVTLSCEQNLNHDAMYWYRQDPGQGLRLIYYSQIVNDFQKGDIAEGYSVSREKKESFPLTVTSAQKNPTAFYLCASSPSGGAGEQFFGPGTRLTVL.

V usage is TRBV12-3 or TRBV12-4 and J usage is TRBJ1-4; D gene ambiguous. Trimming pared 1 base from V and 10 bases from J, leaving 10 bases between. CDR3 length: 13 amino acids. CDR3 nucleotides: TGTGCCAGCAGTTTAGAGACGGGAGGAAAACTGTTTTTT. Residues: CASSLETGGKLFF.

This clone has only one observation. This chain connects TRBV4-2 to TRBJ2-5, with 9 bases matching TRBD2. CDR3 length: 17 residues. J lost 3 bases, V lost 0 bases, and 8 bases had no gene match. Germline V gene lookup returns CDR1 LGHNA and CDR2 YNFKEQ. In DNA form, the CDR3 reads TGTGCCAGCAGCCAAGATCCAGCGGGGGGTACCAAAGAGACCCAGTACTTC. Amino acid sequence: CASSQDPAGGTKETQYF.

This chain connects TRBV7-2 to TRBJ2-1; possible D gene TRBD2, 5 bases. The V gene's germline CDR1 is SGHTA and CDR2 FQGNSA. This CDR3 spans 17 amino acids. V shed 3 bases and J shed 5 bases, with 20 bases lying between them. The CDR3 sequence: CASSFAGTSAVNNEQFF. The DNA for the CDR3 is TGTGCCAGCAGCTTCGCCGGCACATCAGCGGTTAACAATGAGCAGTTCTTC.

The rearrangement links TRBV7-3 to TRBJ2-1, with TRBD1 matching over 9 bases. V shed 3 bases and J 0 bases; nucleotides not matched to a gene: 3. The CDR3 totals 16 residues. CDR1 and CDR2 (germline): SGHTA, FQGTGA. The CDR3 coding sequence is TGTGCCAGCAGCTTGCCGGGACAGGGCTCCTACAATGAGCAGTTCTTC. This translates into CASSLPGQGSYNEQFF.

The J gene is TRBJ2-3, the V gene TRBV6-2 or TRBV6-3, with 8 bases lining up with TRBD1. This CDR3 has 15 amino acids. From germline, CDR1 is MNHEY and CDR2 SVGEGT. V was pared by 2 bases and J by 5 bases, with 6 bases of the junction left unmatched. CDR3 in DNA: TGTGCCAGCAGTTACCCAGGACAGGGAATAGATACGCAGTATTTT. Translated, it gives CASSYPGQGIDTQYF.

In this sample, this clone turned up once. This CDR3 is CAISRQGDTGNTIYF. Written as DNA, the CDR3 is TGTGCCATCAGCAGACAGGGTGATACTGGAAACACCATATATTTT. This chain links TRBV10-3 with TRBJ1-3; 7 bases align to TRBD1. The CDR3 consists of 15 residues. CDR1 and CDR2 from the germline V gene are ENHRY and SYGVKD. V lost 6 bases, J lost 2 bases, and 7 bases stayed unmatched.

The chain joins TRBV5-4 to TRBJ2-7, with 7 bases that match TRBD1. Germline trimming cut 4 bases from V and 0 bases from J; bases unmatched to any gene: 4. The CDR3 contains 14 residues. In germline, CDR1 is SGHNT, CDR2 YYREEE (reference sequence). CDR3 sequence (DNA): TGTGCCAGCAGCCCTTCAGGGGGCTCCTACGAGCAGTACTTC. Residues: CASSPSGGSYEQYF.

The chain joins TRBV30 to TRBJ1-5; D gene ambiguous. The CDR3 runs to 15 residues. CDR1 and CDR2 (germline): GTSNPN, SVGIG (reference sequence). The V gene lost 0 bases and the J gene lost 4 bases, with 13 bases spanning the gap. The CDR3, as DNA: TGTGCCTGGAGTGTAGGAGGCAGGCGGAATCAGCCCCAGCATTTT. Encoded protein: CAWSVGGRRNQPQHF.

A single count supports this clone. The chain links TRBV28 to TRBJ1-4, with D possibly matching TRBD1 (6 bases). CDR3 length equals 15 residues. The V end was cut by 6 bases, the J end by 4 bases, with 15 bases between. The germline V gene has CDR1 MDHEN and CDR2 SYDVKM. CDR3 in DNA: TGTGCCAGCAGCGTATCGGGGGCTGGTAATGAAAAACTGTTTTTT. As protein: CASSVSGAGNEKLFF. The full variable domain, completed using reference TRBV28 and TRBJ1-4, is DVKVTQSSRYLVKRTGEKVFLECVQDMDHENMFWYRQDPGLGLRLIYFSYDVKMKEKGDIPEGYSVSREKKERFSLILESASTNQTSMYLCASSVSGAGNEKLFFGSGTQLSVL.

V usage is TRBV13 and J usage is TRBJ2-2, with TRBD1 matching over 8 bases. J gave up 4 bases and V 5 bases, and 3 bases lay outside the gene matches. Germline lookup yields CDR1 PRHDT and CDR2 FYEKMQ (reference sequence). The CDR3 covers 14 residues. CDR3 residues: CASSPDRATGELFF. The DNA for the CDR3 is TGTGCCAGCAGCCCGGACAGGGCCACCGGGGAGCTGTTTTTT.